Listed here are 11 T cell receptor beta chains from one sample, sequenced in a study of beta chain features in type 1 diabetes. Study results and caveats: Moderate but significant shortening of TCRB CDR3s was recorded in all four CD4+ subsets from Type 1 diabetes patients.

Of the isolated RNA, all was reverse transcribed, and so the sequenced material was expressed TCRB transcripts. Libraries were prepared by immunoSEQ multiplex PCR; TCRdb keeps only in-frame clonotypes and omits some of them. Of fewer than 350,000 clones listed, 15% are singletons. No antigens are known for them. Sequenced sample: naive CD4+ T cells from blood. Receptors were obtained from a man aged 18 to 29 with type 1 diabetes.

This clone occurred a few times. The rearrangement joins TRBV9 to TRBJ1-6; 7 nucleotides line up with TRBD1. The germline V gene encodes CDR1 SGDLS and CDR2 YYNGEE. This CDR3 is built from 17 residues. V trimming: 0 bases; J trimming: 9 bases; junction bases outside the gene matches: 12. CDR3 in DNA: TGTGCCAGCAGCGTAGCGGGACAGTTAATTCGGGGTTCACCCCTCCACTTT. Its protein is CASSVAGQLIRGSPLHF.

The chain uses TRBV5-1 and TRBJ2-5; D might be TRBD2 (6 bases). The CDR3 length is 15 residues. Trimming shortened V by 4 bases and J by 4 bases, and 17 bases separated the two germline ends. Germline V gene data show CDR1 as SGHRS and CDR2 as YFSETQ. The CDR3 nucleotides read TGCGCCAGCAGCCCCGGCAGGACGGGGGTAGAGACCCAGTACTTC. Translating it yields CASSPGRTGVETQYF.

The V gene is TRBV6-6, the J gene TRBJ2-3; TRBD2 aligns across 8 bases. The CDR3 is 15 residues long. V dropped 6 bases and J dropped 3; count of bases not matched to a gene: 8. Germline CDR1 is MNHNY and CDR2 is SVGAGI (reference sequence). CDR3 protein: CASSGREFWTDTQYF. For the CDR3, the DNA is TGTGCCAGCAGCGGGAGGGAGTTCTGGACAGATACGCAGTATTTT.

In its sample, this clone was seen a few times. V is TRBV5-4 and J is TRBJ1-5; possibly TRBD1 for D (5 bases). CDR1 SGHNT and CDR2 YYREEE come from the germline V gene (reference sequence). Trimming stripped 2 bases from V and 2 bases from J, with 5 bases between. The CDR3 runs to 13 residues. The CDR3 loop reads CASSLQGNQPQHF. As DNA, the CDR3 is TGTGCCAGCAGCTTACAGGGCAATCAGCCCCAGCATTTT. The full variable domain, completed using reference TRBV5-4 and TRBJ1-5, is ETGVTQSPTHLIKTRGQQVTLRCSSQSGHNTVSWYQQALGQGPQFIFQYYREEENGRGNFPPRFSGLQFPNYSSELNVNALELDDSALYLCASSLQGNQPQHFGDGTRLSIL.

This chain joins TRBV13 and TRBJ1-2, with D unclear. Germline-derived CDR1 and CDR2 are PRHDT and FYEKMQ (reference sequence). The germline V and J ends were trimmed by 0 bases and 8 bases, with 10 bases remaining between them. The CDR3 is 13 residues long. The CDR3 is CASSLGRRAGYTF. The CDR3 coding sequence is TGTGCCAGCAGCTTAGGGCGGAGGGCCGGCTACACCTTC.

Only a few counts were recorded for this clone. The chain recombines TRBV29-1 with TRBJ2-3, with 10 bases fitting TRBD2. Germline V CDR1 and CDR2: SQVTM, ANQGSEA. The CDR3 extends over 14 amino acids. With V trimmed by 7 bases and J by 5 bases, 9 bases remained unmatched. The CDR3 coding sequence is TGCAGCGCAAAGGCAACTAGCGGGGAAGATACGCAGTATTTT. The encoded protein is CSAKATSGEDTQYF.

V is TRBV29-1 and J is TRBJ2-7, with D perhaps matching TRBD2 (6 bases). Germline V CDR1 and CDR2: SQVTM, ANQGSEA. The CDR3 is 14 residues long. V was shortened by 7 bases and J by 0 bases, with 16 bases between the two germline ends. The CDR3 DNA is TGCAGCGCTGCAGGGAGGTTAAGCTCCTACGAGCAGTACTTC. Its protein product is CSAAGRLSSYEQYF.

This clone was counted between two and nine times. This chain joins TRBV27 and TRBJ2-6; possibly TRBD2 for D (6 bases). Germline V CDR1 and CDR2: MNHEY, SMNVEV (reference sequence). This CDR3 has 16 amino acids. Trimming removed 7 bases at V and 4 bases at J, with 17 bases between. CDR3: CASTAGPLTGANVLTF. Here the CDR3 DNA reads TGTGCCAGCACCGCGGGGCCCCTGACCGGGGCCAACGTCCTGACTTTC.

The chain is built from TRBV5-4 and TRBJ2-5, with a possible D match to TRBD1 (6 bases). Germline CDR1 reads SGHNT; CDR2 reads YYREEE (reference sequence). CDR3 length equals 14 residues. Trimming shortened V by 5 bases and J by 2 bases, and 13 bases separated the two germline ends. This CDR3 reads CASSSGQSQETQYF. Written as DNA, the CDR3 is TGTGCCAGCAGTTCAGGACAGTCGCAAGAGACCCAGTACTTC.

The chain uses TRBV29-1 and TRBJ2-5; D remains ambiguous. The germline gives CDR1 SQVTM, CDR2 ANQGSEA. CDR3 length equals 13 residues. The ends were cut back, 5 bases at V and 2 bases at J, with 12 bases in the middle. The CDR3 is CSVQGGQQETQYF. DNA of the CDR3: TGCAGCGTTCAAGGTGGGCAGCAAGAGACCCAGTACTTC.

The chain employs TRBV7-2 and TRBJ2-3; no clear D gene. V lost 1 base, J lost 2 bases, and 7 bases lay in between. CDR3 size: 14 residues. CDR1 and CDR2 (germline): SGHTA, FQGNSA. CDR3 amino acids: CASSLVSSTDTQYF. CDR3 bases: TGTGCCAGCAGCTTAGTGAGTTCCACAGATACGCAGTATTTT.